These T cell receptor beta chains were read from a single sample in a study of Graves' ophthalmopathy and Graves' hyperthyroidism. A single record per CDR3 protein comes from TCRdb applying MiXCR to the multiplex PCR reads. The sample includes about 420,000 distinct CDR3 sequences, around 21% of them seen just once. Sequenced material: peripheral blood. These receptors were collected from a woman in her late teens or twenties with stable Graves' hyperthyroidism. Both conserved end residues are part of each CDR3. The order of the fields is clone size, D gene, J gene, V gene, CDR3 DNA, CDR3 protein. The D gene is left open where the match is weak. Not every row has a clone size; where given, it reads once, few, many or a size class.

many,.,TRBJ1-2,TRBV9,TGTGCCAGCAGCCCTCAAGGAGTGGAAGCTAACTATGGCTACACCTTC,CASSPQGVEANYGYTF
.,TRBD1,TRBJ2-4,TRBV6-1,TGTGCCAGCAGGCGGACAGGGGAAAGGAACATTAAGTACTTC,CASRRTGERNIKYF
many,.,TRBJ2-4,TRBV7-2,TGTGCCAGCAGCCCGCAAAACATTCAGTACTTC,CASSPQNIQYF
many,.,TRBJ1-3,TRBV3-1,TGTGCCAGCAGCCAAGATGGGGGTCGAAACACCATATATTTT,CASSQDGGRNTIYF
many,.,TRBJ2-2,TRBV12-3/TRBV12-4,TGTGCCAGCAGTTTAGCGGAGAACACCGGGGAGCTGTTTTTT,CASSLAENTGELFF
few,TRBD1,TRBJ2-2,TRBV10-1,TGCGCCAGCAGTGATTTGGGGACAGGGTTTTCCGGGGAGCTGTTTTTT,CASSDLGTGFSGELFF
many,.,TRBJ1-1,TRBV7-2,TGTGCCAGCAACTTGGGTGAAATGAACACTGAAGCTTTCTTT,CASNLGEMNTEAFF
many,.,TRBJ1-1,TRBV29-1,TGCAGCGTTGAGGTGCCAATGAGGTCCACTGAAGCTTTCTTT,CSVEVPMRSTEAFF
few,TRBD1,TRBJ1-4,TRBV5-8,TGTGCCAGCACCCCGGGACAGGTTAATGAAAAACTGTTTTTT,CASTPGQVNEKLFF
many,.,TRBJ1-3,TRBV7-2,TGTGCCAGCAGCTTAGTAGGGGGTCGGAACACCATATATTTT,CASSLVGGRNTIYF
many,.,TRBJ1-2,TRBV30,TGTGCCTGGAGTGTACTCTCGGGGGATGGCTACACCTTC,CAWSVLSGDGYTF
.,.,TRBJ1-1,TRBV19,TGTGCCAGTAGTATATCCATAAGAGCGACTGAAGCTTTCTTT,CASSISIRATEAFF
many,TRBD2,TRBJ2-7,TRBV29-1,TGCAGCGTTGGAACTAGCGGTTACGAGCAGTACTTC,CSVGTSGYEQYF